The rows below give T cell receptor beta chains drawn from one sample of a study of blood T cells in healthy people across ages. TCRdb fed the 5' RACE reads into MiXCR, producing one record per CDR3 protein. The table records 800,000 to 950,000 distinct CDR3 sequences, around 34% of them present only once. Sequencing used blood. All receptors derive from a man aged 18 to 29 in good health. CDR3s include the opening cysteine and the closing phenylalanine or tryptophan. Clone size is stated in some rows and not others, as once, few, many or a class when expanded.

v_gene	j_gene	abundance	CDR3aa
TRBV6-6	.	.	CASSYPAGDVVNEQYF
TRBV10-3	TRBJ1-2	.	CAIRGGLKDYGYTF
TRBV15	TRBJ2-3	.	CATSRDLVTGTTDTQYF
TRBV29-1	TRBJ2-1	few	CSVEAGTGDIEQFF
TRBV29-1	TRBJ2-1	.	CSVVGRAYNEQFF
TRBV11-1	TRBJ2-3	.	CASSLYGRSDSDTQYF
TRBV12-3/TRBV12-4	TRBJ1-6	few	CASSPQVANSPLHF
TRBV14	TRBJ1-1	.	CASSREGQGACEAFF
TRBV5-1	TRBJ1-2	few	CASSLGRDRGYGYTF
TRBV10-3	TRBJ2-1	many	CAISESKERGGQNEQFF
TRBV3-1	TRBJ2-5	few	CASSQEGTDGETQYF
TRBV12-3/TRBV12-4	TRBJ1-2	.	CASSVGGGIYGYTF
TRBV10-3	TRBJ1-6	few	CAISETGIYNSPLHF
TRBV18	TRBJ2-5	many	CASSPPLLDGETQYF
TRBV29-1	TRBJ1-5	few	CSVVGDSNQPQHF
TRBV7-6	TRBJ2-7	.	CASSLGPGQVYEQYF
TRBV5-1	TRBJ2-3	.	CASKRAQGPDTQYF
TRBV6-5	TRBJ2-7	.	CASSYSDSTYEQYF
TRBV4-1	TRBJ2-2	once	CASSQDRGSTGELFF
TRBV7-9	TRBJ1-1	.	CASSSTVTQNTEAFF
TRBV7-2	TRBJ2-7	.	CASSYQGPSSYEQYF
TRBV6-2/TRBV6-3	TRBJ2-7	.	CTSSYSGQVAEGEQYF
TRBV5-1	TRBJ2-7	.	CASSLGTGGLYEQYF
TRBV20-1	TRBJ2-7	.	CSARAPALSSYEQYF
TRBV12-3/TRBV12-4	TRBJ1-4	few	CASSYWSPNEKLFF
TRBV11-2	TRBJ1-2	few	CASSQIRDRTNYGYTF